This T cell receptor beta chain was obtained from a study of response to subunit inactivated influenza vaccine. Study-level results: The study's authors posited that every seasonal influenza vaccination enlists few new T cells.

Concerning this clonotype: Its specificity is unknown.

Germline trimming cut 1 base from V and 1 base from J; bases unmatched to any gene: 6. The CDR3 is 16 residues long. Looked up from germline, CDR1 is SNHLY and CDR2 is FYNNEI. TCRdb fed the RT-PCR reads into MiXCR, producing one record per CDR3 protein. The sample lists around 710,000 distinct CDR3 sequences; approximately 15% were seen once. Sequencing was performed on PBMCs from blood, taken roughly 2 weeks before vaccination. The chain joins TRBV2 to TRBJ2-5; 7 positions match TRBD2. This sequence originates from a man in his forties or fifties who received an inactivated influenza vaccine. CDR3 nucleotides: TGTGCCAGCAGTGAAGGCGGGGGAGGTTCCCAAGAGACCCAGTACTTC. It codes for CASSEGGGGSQETQYF.